This T cell receptor (beta chain) was sequenced during a study of blood T cell repertoires in COVID-19. Across the study: Donors in the United States, Italy and Spain gave samples during acute or convalescent COVID-19.

Assay: immunoSEQ multiplex PCR; the TCRdb copy retains only in-frame clones and omits some. The sample lists 50,000 to 75,000 clones; 70% to 80% were seen once. Sequencing used peripheral blood. The TCR comes from an elderly man with active or convalescent COVID-19.

The DNA for the CDR3 is TGTGCCAGCAGTTACTCGTGGTGGGGGGTGGGCCACGAGCAGTACTTC. The encoded protein is CASSYSWWGVGHEQYF. The chain uses TRBV6-5 and TRBJ2-7; tentative D call: TRBD2 (6 bases). Germline loops: CDR1 MNHEY, CDR2 SVGAGI. The CDR3 is 16 residues long. V dropped 0 bases and J dropped 5 bases, with 17 bases sitting between them.